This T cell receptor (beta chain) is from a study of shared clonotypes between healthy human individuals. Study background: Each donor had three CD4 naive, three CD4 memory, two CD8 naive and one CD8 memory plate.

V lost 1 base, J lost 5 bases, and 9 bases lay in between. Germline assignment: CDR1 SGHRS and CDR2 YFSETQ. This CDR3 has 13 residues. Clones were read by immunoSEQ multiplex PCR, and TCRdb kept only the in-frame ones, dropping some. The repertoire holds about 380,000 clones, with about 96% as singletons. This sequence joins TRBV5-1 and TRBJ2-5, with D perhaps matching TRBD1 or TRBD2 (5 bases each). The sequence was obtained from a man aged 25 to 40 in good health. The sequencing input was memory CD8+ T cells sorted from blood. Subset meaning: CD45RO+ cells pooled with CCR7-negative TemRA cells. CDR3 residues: CASSLLGTETQYF. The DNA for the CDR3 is TGCGCCAGCAGCTTGCTCGGGACGGAGACCCAGTACTTC.